These 20 T cell receptor beta chains originate from one sample sequenced in a study of cytomegalovirus exposure and HLA in healthy donors. The PCR had 60 Vbeta and 13 Jbeta primers. Assay used: immunoSEQ multiplex PCR; TCRdb lists only in-frame clones, some missing. This table has around 110,000 clones, over 70% appearing once. Sequencing was carried out using PBMCs. The receptors originated from a boy under 18 in good health and CMV-seronegative.

This clone has just a few counts. This chain joins TRBV7-8 and TRBJ1-5; 7 positions match TRBD1. This CDR3 has 13 amino acids. From germline, CDR1 is SGHVS and CDR2 FQNEAQ. J gave up 4 bases and V 5 bases, and 2 bases lay outside the gene matches. The CDR3 DNA is TGTGCCAGCAGCGTACAGGGGAATCAGCCCCAGCATTTT. It is translated as CASSVQGNQPQHF.

The V and J genes are TRBV28 and TRBJ2-5, with D possibly TRBD1 on 6 matching bases. V was shortened by 3 bases and J by 5 bases, with 10 bases between the two germline ends. CDR3 length: 13 residues. Germline assignment: CDR1 MDHEN and CDR2 SYDVKM. CDR3 sequence reads: CASSFTGLETQYF. The CDR3 DNA sequence: TGTGCCAGCAGTTTCACAGGGTTGGAGACCCAGTACTTC. The full variable domain, rest sourced from reference TRBV28 and TRBJ2-5, is DVKVTQSSRYLVKRTGEKVFLECVQDMDHENMFWYRQDPGLGLRLIYFSYDVKMKEKGDIPEGYSVSREKKERFSLILESASTNQTSMYLCASSFTGLETQYFGPGTRLLVL.

The V and J genes are TRBV21-1 and TRBJ2-6; the D call TRBD2 from the table was never checked on the DNA. TRBV21-1 is shown as a pseudogene. The CDR3 totals 15 residues. This CDR3 reads CASRVKSSGANVLTF. In DNA form, the CDR3 reads TGTGCCAGCAGAGTAAAGAGCTCTGGGGCCAACGTCCTGACTTTC.

The V call is TRBV7-3, the J call TRBJ2-3, with TRBD2 matching 15 bases. V dropped 5 bases and J dropped 11; count of bases not matched to a gene: 8. Germline V gene sequence: CDR1 SGHTA, CDR2 FQGTGA. There are 15 residues in the CDR3. CDR3 sequence (DNA): TGTGCCAGCAGCCCCGGACTAGCGGGGGGGCGGAGGCAGTATTTT. Protein sequence: CASSPGLAGGRRQYF. The entire variable domain, with the rest obtained from reference TRBV7-3 and TRBJ2-3, is as follows: GAGVSQTPSNKVTEKGKYVELRCDPISGHTALYWYRQSLGQGPEFLIYFQGTGAADDSGLPNDRFFAVRPEGSVSTLKIQRTERGDSAVYLCASSPGLAGGRRQYFGPGTRLTVL.

V and J are TRBV7-3 and TRBJ2-2; tentatively, D is TRBD2 (5 bases). The CDR3 length is 14 residues. Germline V gene sequence: CDR1 SGHTA, CDR2 FQGTGA. Trimming took 5 bases from V and 4 from J, leaving 11 bases between them. CDR3 nucleotide sequence: TGTGCCAGCAGCATTACTAGGAGCACCGGGGAGCTGTTTTTT. Residues: CASSITRSTGELFF. The variable domain in full, with the rest retrieved from reference TRBV7-3 and TRBJ2-2, is GAGVSQTPSNKVTEKGKYVELRCDPISGHTALYWYRQSLGQGPEFLIYFQGTGAADDSGLPNDRFFAVRPEGSVSTLKIQRTERGDSAVYLCASSITRSTGELFFGEGSRLTVL.

This clone has a handful of counts. The V gene is TRBV28, the J gene TRBJ2-7; no reliable D call. CDR3 length: 12 residues. Germline CDR1 and CDR2: MDHEN and SYDVKM. Between the trimmed V and J ends, which lost 6 bases and 7 bases, there was a span of 13 bases. The DNA for the CDR3 is TGTGCCAGCAGGAGAGCCCCCCTTGAGCAGTACTTC. Residues: CASRRAPLEQYF.

The chain joins TRBV27 to TRBJ2-7; 12 bases line up with TRBD1. The CDR3 contains 15 residues. Germline lookup yields CDR1 MNHEY and CDR2 SMNVEV (reference sequence). V was pared by 3 bases and J by 5 bases, with 5 bases of the junction left unmatched. The CDR3, as DNA: TGTGCCAGCAGTTTGGCCGGGACAGGGGGCGACGAGCAGTACTTC. Amino acid sequence: CASSLAGTGGDEQYF.

The rearrangement joins TRBV2 to TRBJ1-1; possibly TRBD1 for D (5 bases). This CDR3 comprises 14 residues. Trimming cost V 2 bases and J 3 bases, with 10 bases left between them. Germline CDR1 reads SNHLY; CDR2 reads FYNNEI. CDR3 sequence: CASSERGLDTEAFF. The CDR3 DNA reads TGTGCCAGCAGTGAAAGGGGATTGGACACTGAAGCTTTCTTT.

V usage is TRBV10-2 and J usage is TRBJ1-2; D possibly corresponds to TRBD1 (5 bases). V dropped 4 bases and J dropped 6 bases, with 6 bases sitting between them. The CDR3 runs to 11 residues. Germline CDR1 and CDR2: WSHSY and SAAADI. The CDR3 nucleotides read TGCGCCAGCAGTGCGACAGATGGCTACACCTTC. Encoded protein: CASSATDGYTF.

The chain has TRBV7-9 and TRBJ1-4; 11 nucleotides line up with TRBD1. Germline assignment: CDR1 SEHNR and CDR2 FQNEAQ (reference sequence). The CDR3 has 16 amino acids. With 4 bases clipped from V and 6 bases from J, the junction kept 7 bases outside the gene matches. CDR3 sequence: CASSSRPGQGDEKLFF. CDR3 in DNA: TGTGCCAGCAGCTCCCGACCGGGACAGGGGGATGAAAAACTGTTTTTT.

The chain joins TRBV27 to TRBJ2-3, with unresolved D. The germline V and J ends were trimmed by 2 bases and 10 bases, with 16 bases remaining between them. CDR1 is MNHEY and CDR2 is SMNVEV in the germline V gene (reference sequence). This CDR3 is built from 14 residues. Here the CDR3 reads CASSLGTTLWAQYF. The CDR3 DNA follows: TGTGCCAGCAGTTTAGGTACTACCCTATGGGCGCAGTATTTT.

The chain's CDR3 is CASSLGQGGYNEQFF. The CDR3 coding sequence is TGTGCCAGCAGCTTAGGGCAGGGTGGGTACAATGAGCAGTTCTTC. This chain connects TRBV7-6 to TRBJ2-1, with a possible D match to TRBD1 (5 bases). CDR3 length: 15 amino acids. CDR1 and CDR2 (germline): SGHVS, FNYEAQ. V was pared by 1 base and J by 4 bases, with 11 bases between.

CDR3 loop: CASSPSTGHTYEQYF. CDR3 nucleotide sequence: TGTGCCAGCAGTCCTTCTACAGGGCACACCTACGAGCAGTACTTC. The rearrangement joins TRBV28 to TRBJ2-7, with a possible D match to TRBD1 (6 bases). V gave up 5 bases and J gave up 2 bases, with 16 bases separating them. This CDR3 has 15 amino acids. The germline V gene has CDR1 MDHEN and CDR2 SYDVKM. Combining the CDR3 with reference TRBV28 and TRBJ2-7 gives the whole variable domain DVKVTQSSRYLVKRTGEKVFLECVQDMDHENMFWYRQDPGLGLRLIYFSYDVKMKEKGDIPEGYSVSREKKERFSLILESASTNQTSMYLCASSPSTGHTYEQYFGPGTRLTVT.

The chain uses TRBV9 and TRBJ2-2, with TRBD1 as a possible D gene (6 bases). V lost 0 bases to trimming and J lost 13 bases, with 13 bases between them. Germline lookup yields CDR1 SGDLS and CDR2 YYNGEE. This CDR3 contains 13 residues. Written as DNA, the CDR3 is TGTGCCAGCAGCGTAGATGAGACAGGAATGCTGTTTTTT. Protein: CASSVDETGMLFF.

The chain uses TRBV7-2 and TRBJ1-4; no clear D. CDR1 is SGHTA, CDR2 FQGNSA, per germline. The CDR3 runs 15 residues. The V end was cut by 3 bases, the J end by 0 bases, with 8 bases between. Here the CDR3 reads CASSFEGATNEKLFF. The CDR3, as DNA: TGTGCCAGCAGCTTCGAGGGTGCAACTAATGAAAAACTGTTTTTT.

The rearrangement links TRBV7-3 to TRBJ1-1, with D perhaps matching TRBD1 (5 bases). The germline V gene has CDR1 SGHTA and CDR2 FQGTGA. This CDR3 contains 13 residues. Trimming removed 4 bases at V and 5 bases at J, with 11 bases between. The CDR3 DNA sequence: TGTGCCAGCAGCTCAGGGCGGAAGACTGAAGCTTTCTTT. This sequence encodes CASSSGRKTEAFF.

This clone appeared a single time. The genes are TRBV6-6 and TRBJ1-1; 7 bases map to TRBD1. The germline V gene encodes CDR1 MNHNY and CDR2 SVGAGI (reference sequence). There are 14 residues in the CDR3. The V segment lost 6 bases and the J segment 2 bases; nucleotides outside the gene matches: 6. CDR3 DNA: TGTGCCAGCAGGACGGGACAGACAAACACTGAAGCTTTCTTT. It yields the protein CASRTGQTNTEAFF.

The chain is built from TRBV6-6 and TRBJ2-7; 8 bases are shared with TRBD2. With 4 bases clipped from V and 9 bases from J, the junction kept 14 bases outside the gene matches. This CDR3 comprises 15 residues. Germline V lookup: CDR1 MNHNY, CDR2 SVGAGI (reference sequence). The CDR3 here is CASSSAGAGGDRQYF. CDR3 nucleotide sequence: TGTGCCAGCAGTTCCGCCGGCGCGGGAGGTGATCGGCAGTACTTC.

The chain is built from TRBV6-5 and TRBJ2-1, with a tentative D call TRBD2 (6 bases). In germline, CDR1 is MNHEY, CDR2 SVGAGI. Trimming pared 2 bases from V and 4 bases from J, leaving 12 bases between. The CDR3 is made up of 15 amino acids. The CDR3 loop reads CASSYPRGLYNEQFF. The CDR3 nucleotides read TGTGCCAGCAGTTACCCCCGGGGACTTTACAATGAGCAGTTCTTC.

The gene calls are TRBV1 and TRBJ2-5; the D call TRBD2 from the table was never checked on the DNA. TRBV1 is reported as a pseudogene. The CDR3 has 13 residues. The chain's CDR3 is CTSSQGDGETQYF. The CDR3 region has the DNA TGCACCAGCAGCCAAGGCGACGGGGAGACCCAGTACTTC.